Listed here is a single TCR beta chain. Everyone who took part was 18 to 89 years old, and they came from 24 US areas. Each participant's cohort was designated according to participant-reported clinical history. The sample belongs to a study of blood T cell repertoires in COVID-19. Study summary: T cells, B-cell-depleted T cells, or PBMCs provided the cDNA or gDNA that served as material.

Profiled with immunoSEQ multiplex PCR; TCRdb holds only in-frame clones, not every one. The data hold roughly 250,000 clones, with 91% observed a single time. This CDR3 is 15 amino acids long. V lost 1 base, J lost 7 bases, and 4 bases stayed unmatched. Per the germline V gene, CDR1 is SGHVS and CDR2 is FNYEAQ. This TCR derives from a human donor in a cohort exposed to, infected with or recovered from COVID-19 (not recorded which). The donor label of this sample is uncertain. The chain recombines TRBV7-6 with TRBJ1-4; TRBD1 agrees at 9 bases. Sequencing was carried out using PBMCs or T cells enriched from blood (not recorded which). The CDR3 loop is CASSLGTGVTEKLFF. The CDR3 coding sequence is TGTGCCAGCAGCTTAGGGACAGGGGTGACTGAAAAACTGTTTTTT.